Below, one T cell receptor (beta chain) is given with its context. Its specificity is unknown. The PCR used 60 Vbeta and 13 Jbeta primers. Data came from immunoSEQ multiplex PCR; TCRdb stores just in-frame clones and leaves some out. The table records about 170,000 clones, approximately 73% of them present only once. These data originate in a study of cytomegalovirus exposure and HLA in healthy donors. Findings of the study overall: In a later analysis, at a false discovery rate of 0.05, under 20,000 TCR beta sequences matched HLA alleles.

The origin of this receptor is a woman aged 18 to 35 in good health and CMV-seropositive. The specimen was PBMCs.

CDR3 in amino acids: CASSVSGELGTGELFF. The CDR3 DNA follows: TGTGCCAGCAGCGTATCGGGGGAATTGGGAACCGGGGAGCTGTTTTTT. The J gene is TRBJ2-2, the V gene TRBV9; tentative D call: TRBD2 (6 bases). The V gene's germline CDR1 is SGDLS and CDR2 YYNGEE. The CDR3 has 16 amino acids. V was trimmed by 1 base and J by 5 bases, leaving 15 bases between them. Together with reference TRBV9 and TRBJ2-2, the CDR3 gives the full variable domain: DSGVTQTPKHLITATGQRVTLRCSPRSGDLSVYWYQQSLDQGLQFLIQYYNGEERAKGNILERFSAQQFPDLHSELNLSSLELGDSALYFCASSVSGELGTGELFFGEGSRLTVL.